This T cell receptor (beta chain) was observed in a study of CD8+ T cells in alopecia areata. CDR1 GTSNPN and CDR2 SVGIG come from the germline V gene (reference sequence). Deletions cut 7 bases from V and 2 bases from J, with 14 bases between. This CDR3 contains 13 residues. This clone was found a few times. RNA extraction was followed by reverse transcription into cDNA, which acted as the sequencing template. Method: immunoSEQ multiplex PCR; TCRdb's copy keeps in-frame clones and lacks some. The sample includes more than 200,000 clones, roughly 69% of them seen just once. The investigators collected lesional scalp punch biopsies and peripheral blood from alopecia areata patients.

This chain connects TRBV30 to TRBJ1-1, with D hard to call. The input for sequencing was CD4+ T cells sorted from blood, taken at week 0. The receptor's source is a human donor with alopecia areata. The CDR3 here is CASTPGSNTEAFF. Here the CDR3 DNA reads TGTGCCTCGACCCCAGGAAGCAACACTGAAGCTTTCTTT.